Presented here are 13 T cell receptor beta chains from one specimen sequenced in a study of blood T cell repertoires in COVID-19. Profiling relied on immunoSEQ multiplex PCR, and the TCRdb table lists in-frame clones only, not all of them. Of 150,000 to 200,000 clones in the sample, more than 65% were seen once. The sample consisted of peripheral blood. The receptor source for this set is a human donor with acute or convalescent COVID-19. The donor label of this sample is uncertain.

The V call is TRBV7-9, the J call TRBJ2-5; D remains ambiguous. V lost 5 bases and J 2 bases, leaving 12 bases between the germline ends. CDR3 length: 14 residues. Germline CDR1 SEHNR, CDR2 FQNEAQ (reference sequence). The CDR3 loop reads CASSHELLQETQYF. The CDR3 DNA follows: TGTGCCAGCAGCCACGAACTATTACAAGAGACCCAGTACTTC.

On this clone itself: The junction differs from germline at one of its ends, possibly a read error. The V gene is TRBV7-7, the J gene TRBJ1-4, with no clear D. This CDR3 is built from 13 residues. The germline V gene has CDR1 SSHAT and CDR2 FNYEAQ (reference sequence). CDR3 residues: CASSLAARGELFF. As DNA, the CDR3 is TGTGCTAGCAGCTTAGCGGCGCGGGGTGAACTGTTTTTT.

The V gene is TRBV19, the J gene TRBJ2-3; 8 nucleotides align to TRBD2. The length of the CDR3 is 15 residues. Per germline, CDR1 LNHDA and CDR2 SQIVND (reference sequence). With 6 bases clipped from V and 3 bases from J, the junction kept 8 bases outside the gene matches. The CDR3 DNA sequence: TGTGCCAGTAGCACGCTGGGACTAGGAACAGATACGCAGTATTTT. Encoded protein: CASSTLGLGTDTQYF.

The chain uses TRBV7-2 and TRBJ2-3, with 7 bases matching TRBD1. Germline assignment: CDR1 SGHTA and CDR2 FQGNSA. With V trimmed by 3 bases and J by 8 bases, 2 bases remained unmatched. The CDR3 runs 12 residues. In DNA form, the CDR3 reads TGTGCCAGCAGCTTGACAGGGCGTACGCAGTATTTT. Its protein product is CASSLTGRTQYF.

This chain links TRBV10-3 with TRBJ2-2, with TRBD1 identical over 9 bases. V dropped 6 bases and J dropped 7; count of bases not matched to a gene: 9. Germline CDR1 and CDR2: ENHRY and SYGVKD. The CDR3 length is 15 residues. CDR3 loop: CAIRTTGGAGGELFF. The DNA of the CDR3 is TGTGCCATCAGAACGACAGGGGGAGCGGGCGGGGAGCTGTTTTTT.

The gene calls are TRBV2 and TRBJ2-2; D not certain. The CDR3 runs 15 residues. CDR1 is SNHLY, CDR2 FYNNEI, per germline. The V end lost 4 bases, the J end lost 6 bases, and 15 bases lay between the germline ends. The CDR3 nucleotides are TGTGCCAGCAGTGTCGGCGCCCTAGTGGCCGGGGAGCTGTTTTTT. Translation: CASSVGALVAGELFF.

The table lists this clone with a few counts. The chain recombines TRBV19 with TRBJ1-5; 12 nucleotides agree with TRBD1. The J segment lost 10 bases and the V segment lost 6 bases, leaving 4 bases of the junction unmatched. Germline V CDR1 and CDR2: LNHDA, SQIVND (reference sequence). This CDR3 contains 13 residues. The CDR3 nucleotides read TGTGCCAGTAGCGCCGGGACAGGGGGCCCCCAGCATTTT. It translates to CASSAGTGGPQHF.

The V call is TRBV6-1, the J call TRBJ2-1, with D possibly matching TRBD2 (5 bases). V lost 2 bases and J 0 bases, leaving 11 bases between the germline ends. The CDR3 is 16 residues long. Germline assignment: CDR1 MNHNS and CDR2 SASEGT. CDR3 nucleotide sequence: TGTGCCAGCAGTGAATGGGATGCGGGCTCCTACAATGAGCAGTTCTTC. Protein: CASSEWDAGSYNEQFF.

This clone was seen a single time. The germline gene is not matched at one end of the junction; a read error may be the cause. The chain joins TRBV7-3 to TRBJ1-2, with 9 nucleotides matching TRBD1. This CDR3 has 13 amino acids. From germline, CDR1 is SGHTA and CDR2 FQGTGA. The CDR3 sequence is CASSAGQGYGYIF. CDR3 DNA: TGTGCCAGCAGCGCGGGACAGGGCTATGGCTACATCTTC. The entire variable domain, with the rest obtained from reference TRBV7-3 and TRBJ1-2, is as follows: GAGVSQTPSNKVTEKGKYVELRCDPISGHTALYWYRQSLGQGPEFLIYFQGTGAADDSGLPNDRFFAVRPEGSVSTLKIQRTERGDSAVYLCASSAGQGYGYIFGSGTRLTVV.

The chain recombines TRBV12-3 or TRBV12-4 with TRBJ1-5, with D hard to call. The CDR3 totals 13 residues. V lost 4 bases, J lost 0 bases, and 4 bases lay in between. CDR3 in amino acids: CASSSSSNQPQHF. The CDR3 DNA follows: TGTGCCAGCAGTTCCAGTAGCAATCAGCCCCAGCATTTT.

Comment on this clone: One end of the junction does not line up with germline, which may come from a read error. The chain links TRBV30 to TRBJ2-7, with 7 bases matching TRBD2. The germline V gene has CDR1 GTSNPN and CDR2 SVGIG (reference sequence). The CDR3 runs 12 residues. The CDR3 region has the DNA TGTGCCTGGAGTGTTGGGGGGGAGAGCGGGGACTTC. The encoded protein is CAWSVGGESGDF.

The chain carries TRBV15 and TRBJ2-2; 8 nucleotides agree with TRBD1. CDR1 and CDR2 (germline): LNHNV, YYDKDF (reference sequence). The CDR3 covers 16 residues. The V and J ends lost 0 bases and 4 bases, in that order; junction bases with no gene match: 4. CDR3 in amino acids: CATSRETGAATGELFF. Written as DNA, the CDR3 is TGTGCCACCAGCAGAGAGACAGGGGCGGCCACCGGGGAGCTGTTTTTT.

The gene calls are TRBV19 and TRBJ1-4, with D perhaps matching TRBD1 (6 bases). Trimming stripped 4 bases from V and 9 bases from J, with 15 bases between. The germline gives CDR1 LNHDA, CDR2 SQIVND (reference sequence). The CDR3 has 14 residues. CDR3: CASSTQGTNQKLFF. The CDR3 nucleotides read TGTGCCAGTAGTACTCAGGGGACAAATCAAAAACTGTTTTTT. Looking up the rest from reference TRBV19 and TRBJ1-4 gives the full variable domain: DGGITQSPKYLFRKEGQNVTLSCEQNLNHDAMYWYRQDPGQGLRLIYYSQIVNDFQKGDIAEGYSVSREKKESFPLTVTSAQKNPTAFYLCASSTQGTNQKLFFGSGTQLSVL.